One sample yielded the 27 T cell receptor beta chains listed below, sequenced in a study of T cell changes during pregnancy in multiple sclerosis. Only in-frame clones appear in the TCRdb table, and some are missing; sequencing was by immunoSEQ multiplex PCR. Among about 22,000 clones listed, approximately 92% were seen once. The source was CD8+ T cells from peripheral blood mononuclear cells, collected in the third trimester of pregnancy. The receptors here all came from a female donor with multiple sclerosis, enrolled in a pregnancy study.

The chain combines TRBV7-2 with TRBJ2-1; D perhaps matches TRBD2 (6 bases). Per the germline V gene, CDR1 is SGHTA and CDR2 is FQGNSA. This CDR3 has 15 residues. The V end lost 5 bases, the J end lost 5 bases, and 16 bases lay between the germline ends. CDR3 coding DNA: TGTGCCAGCAGCCCCCTTTTGCGGGGTCACAATGAGCAGTTCTTC. Protein sequence: CASSPLLRGHNEQFF.

The chain employs TRBV7-2 and TRBJ1-2; 9 bases map to TRBD1. Per germline, CDR1 SGHTA and CDR2 FQGNSA. The CDR3 is 16 residues long. V shed 0 bases, J shed 4 bases, and the junction held 6 bases outside the gene matches. CDR3 amino acids: CASSLARRDRVYGYTF. The CDR3 region has the DNA TGTGCCAGCAGCTTAGCCCGCCGGGACAGGGTCTATGGCTACACCTTC.

The gene calls are TRBV7-2 and TRBJ2-5; 7 bases match TRBD1. The CDR3 contains 14 residues. V dropped 1 base and J dropped 5; count of bases not matched to a gene: 4. Germline V gives CDR1 SGHTA, CDR2 FQGNSA. The CDR3 DNA is TGTGCCAGCAGCTTAGTTACAGGGGCGGAGACCCAGTACTTC. It encodes CASSLVTGAETQYF.

The chain links TRBV5-8 to TRBJ2-1, with 8 bases matching TRBD2. The CDR3 runs to 17 residues. From germline, CDR1 is SGHTS and CDR2 YDEGEE. V was pared by 3 bases and J by 4 bases, with 12 bases of the junction left unmatched. CDR3 region: CASSWETSGQLYNEQFF. The CDR3 nucleotides read TGTGCCAGCAGCTGGGAAACTAGCGGACAGCTTTACAATGAGCAGTTCTTC.

This clone was observed a handful of times. This sequence joins TRBV5-1 and TRBJ2-1; 7 bases are shared with TRBD1. Germline V gene sequence: CDR1 SGHRS, CDR2 YFSETQ. The junction had 2 bases not matched to a gene; V was cut back by 5 bases and J by 0 bases. This CDR3 has 14 amino acids. Here the CDR3 reads CASRSGGSYNEQFF. The CDR3 DNA reads TGCGCCAGCAGATCAGGGGGCTCCTACAATGAGCAGTTCTTC.

The chain employs TRBV4-1 and TRBJ1-1; 9 nucleotides line up with TRBD1. The CDR3 spans 15 residues. CDR1 is MGHRA, CDR2 YSYEKL, per germline. The J segment lost 10 bases and the V segment lost 7 bases, leaving 16 bases of the junction unmatched. CDR3 residues: CASTPGQGLRQGAFF. CDR3 nucleotides: TGCGCCAGCACACCGGGACAGGGTCTGAGGCAAGGAGCTTTCTTT.

The genes are TRBV29-1 and TRBJ2-6; a possible D gene is TRBD2 (6 bases). CDR1 is SQVTM and CDR2 is ANQGSEA in the germline V gene. There are 16 residues in the CDR3. V was clipped by 4 bases and J by 0 bases, with 13 bases between them. CDR3 amino acids: CSVGGEVSSGANVLTF. The CDR3 coding sequence is TGCAGCGTTGGGGGGGAGGTTAGCTCTGGGGCCAACGTCCTGACTTTC. Combining the CDR3 with reference TRBV29-1 and TRBJ2-6 gives the whole variable domain SAVISQKPSRDICQRGTSLTIQCQVDSQVTMMFWYRQQPGQSLTLIATANQGSEATYESGFVIDKFPISRPNLTFSTLTVSNMSPEDSSIYLCSVGGEVSSGANVLTFGAGSRLTVL.

This chain uses TRBV14 with TRBJ1-1; D is unclear. Trimming removed 2 bases at V and 2 bases at J, with 3 bases between. The CDR3 loop spans 12 amino acids. Germline values: CDR1 SGHDN, CDR2 FVKESK. The CDR3 loop is CASSQPNTEAFF. The CDR3 DNA follows: TGTGCCAGCAGCCAACCTAACACTGAAGCTTTCTTT. The full variable domain, completed using reference TRBV14 and TRBJ1-1, is EAGVTQFPSHSVIEKGQTVTLRCDPISGHDNLYWYRRVMGKEIKFLLHFVKESKQDESGMPNNRFLAERTGGTYSTLKVQPAELEDSGVYFCASSQPNTEAFFGQGTRLTVV.

This sequence joins TRBV6-5 and TRBJ1-6; no clear D. CDR3 length equals 16 residues. Germline CDR1 reads MNHEY; CDR2 reads SVGAGI. The germline V and J ends were trimmed by 0 bases and 5 bases, with 11 bases remaining between them. The CDR3 spells CASSYSGVFHNSPLHF. The CDR3 nucleotides read TGTGCCAGCAGTTACTCGGGAGTGTTCCATAATTCACCCCTCCACTTT.

J is TRBJ1-3 and V is TRBV10-3, with D hard to call. Trimming pared 5 bases from V and 7 bases from J, leaving 9 bases between. CDR3 size: 12 residues. From germline, CDR1 is ENHRY and CDR2 SYGVKD. CDR3 bases: TGTGCCATCAGTAACGAGGAGAACACCATATATTTT. Translated: CAISNEENTIYF.

The rearrangement uses TRBV19 and TRBJ1-1; 10 nucleotides agree with TRBD1. J lost 3 bases, V lost 7 bases, and 11 bases had no gene match. The CDR3 consists of 16 residues. Germline loops: CDR1 LNHDA, CDR2 SQIVND (reference sequence). The CDR3 DNA sequence: TGTGCCAGTAAACCAGGGACAGGGGTTCAGGACACTGAAGCTTTCTTT. As protein: CASKPGTGVQDTEAFF.

The CDR3 region has the DNA TGTGCCAGCAGTACAGGGGGCGCGAACACTGAAGCTTTCTTT. Translation gives CASSTGGANTEAFF. This rearrangement joins TRBV6-5 to TRBJ1-1; 9 bases fit TRBD1. This CDR3 has 14 residues. V was clipped by 5 bases and J by 1 base; unmatched bases: 2. Germline V gene data show CDR1 as MNHEY and CDR2 as SVGAGI.

The chain recombines TRBV7-9 with TRBJ2-1; TRBD2 matches at 10 bases. The junction had 7 bases not matched to a gene; V was cut back by 4 bases and J by 1 base. The CDR3 sequence is 17 residues long. Germline V lookup: CDR1 SEHNR, CDR2 FQNEAQ (reference sequence). The CDR3 region is CASSSPTSGESYNEQFF. CDR3 in DNA: TGTGCCAGCAGCTCGCCTACTAGCGGGGAATCCTACAATGAGCAGTTCTTC.

This chain uses TRBV4-2 with TRBJ1-1; D is ambiguous. Germline V gene lookup returns CDR1 LGHNA and CDR2 YNFKEQ. V lost 2 bases, J lost 7 bases, and 8 bases lay in between. The CDR3 has 12 residues. CDR3 nucleotides: TGTGCCAGCAGCCAAAGGAGGCTTGAAGCTTTCTTT. Its protein product is CASSQRRLEAFF.

The J gene is TRBJ2-3, the V gene TRBV27; tentative D call: TRBD2 (6 bases). The CDR3 runs 15 residues. The germline CDR1 and CDR2 sequences are MNHEY and SMNVEV (reference sequence). V lost 4 bases and J lost 0, with 11 bases in between. The CDR3 DNA reads as TGTGCCAGCAGTTCAATAGCGGCCAGCACAGATACGCAGTATTTT. Residues: CASSSIAASTDTQYF.

The CDR3 DNA sequence: TGCGCCAGCAGCTTGGGGCCAGGGGCGGATAATGAAGCTTTCTTT. This encodes CASSLGPGADNEAFF. V gene TRBV5-1 combines with J gene TRBJ1-1; the D gene is possibly TRBD1 (6 bases). The ends were cut back, 0 bases at V and 7 bases at J, with 16 bases in the middle. The CDR3 consists of 15 residues. Looked up from germline, CDR1 is SGHRS and CDR2 is YFSETQ. The entire variable domain, with the rest obtained from reference TRBV5-1 and TRBJ1-1, is as follows: KAGVTQTPRYLIKTRGQQVTLSCSPISGHRSVSWYQQTPGQGLQFLFEYFSETQRNKGNFPGRFSGRQFSNSRSEMNVSTLELGDSALYLCASSLGPGADNEAFFGQGTRLTVV.

There are a few counts of this clone. The rearrangement joins TRBV28 to TRBJ1-4; perhaps TRBD1 as D (6 bases). Germline lookup yields CDR1 MDHEN and CDR2 SYDVKM. The germline V and J ends were trimmed by 3 bases and 0 bases, with 8 bases remaining between them. CDR3 size: 15 residues. The CDR3 region has the DNA TGTGCCAGCAGTTTGGACAGCTCAACTAATGAAAAACTGTTTTTT. This translates into CASSLDSSTNEKLFF.

The chain links TRBV2 to TRBJ2-1, with D perhaps matching TRBD1 (6 bases). The V end was cut by 9 bases, the J end by 7 bases, with 10 bases between. CDR1 SNHLY and CDR2 FYNNEI come from the germline V gene. This CDR3 is 11 amino acids long. The CDR3 nucleotides read TGTGCCAGAACCCAGGGGAATGAGCAGTTCTTC. This codes for CARTQGNEQFF. The entire variable domain, with the rest obtained from reference TRBV2 and TRBJ2-1, is as follows: EPEVTQTPSHQVTQMGQEVILRCVPISNHLYFYWYRQILGQKVEFLVSFYNNEISEKSEIFDDQFSVERPDGSNFTLKIRSTKLEDSAMYFCARTQGNEQFFGPGTRLTVL.

The chain carries TRBV19 and TRBJ1-1; the D gene is possibly TRBD1 (5 bases). There are 14 residues in the CDR3. Trimming took off 10 bases at V and 1 base at J, with 16 bases between the two ends. Germline V gene data show CDR1 as LNHDA and CDR2 as SQIVND (reference sequence). CDR3: CATSLGGGNTEAFF. The CDR3 nucleotides are TGTGCCACTTCCCTTGGGGGAGGGAACACTGAAGCTTTCTTT. Together with reference TRBV19 and TRBJ1-1, the CDR3 gives the full variable domain: DGGITQSPKYLFRKEGQNVTLSCEQNLNHDAMYWYRQDPGQGLRLIYYSQIVNDFQKGDIAEGYSVSREKKESFPLTVTSAQKNPTAFYLCATSLGGGNTEAFFGQGTRLTVV.

This chain links TRBV27 with TRBJ2-7; 12 bases are shared with TRBD2. V was pared by 6 bases and J by 5 bases, with 5 bases of the junction left unmatched. Germline CDR1 MNHEY, CDR2 SMNVEV (reference sequence). The CDR3 contains 14 residues. In DNA, the CDR3 is TGTGCCAGCAGGACTAGCGGGAGTTCCGACGAGCAGTACTTC. It translates to CASRTSGSSDEQYF.

This chain links TRBV28 with TRBJ2-1; 7 positions agree with TRBD1. The junction had 5 bases not matched to a gene; V was cut back by 1 base and J by 2 bases. Per the germline V gene, CDR1 is MDHEN and CDR2 is SYDVKM. CDR3 size: 16 residues. In DNA form, the CDR3 reads TGTGCCAGCAGTTTATTAGAAGGGGGCGCCTACAATGAGCAGTTCTTC. This codes for CASSLLEGGAYNEQFF.

The chain carries TRBV4-3 and TRBJ1-6; 9 bases fit TRBD1. The CDR3 contains 15 residues. The J segment lost 9 bases and the V segment lost 0 bases, leaving 3 bases of the junction unmatched. Germline V gene sequence: CDR1 LGHNA, CDR2 YSLEER. CDR3 DNA: TGCGCCAGCAGCCAAGATGAGACAGGGGGTTCACCCCTCCACTTT. Protein product: CASSQDETGGSPLHF.

The rearrangement links TRBV10-2 to TRBJ1-1; the D is unclear. The CDR3 runs 12 residues. Germline V CDR1 and CDR2: WSHSY, SAAADI. The V and J ends lost 4 bases and 8 bases respectively, with 11 bases between them. The DNA for the CDR3 is TGCGCCAGCAGTGCGAGTGAGCCCGAAGCTTTCTTT. This codes for CASSASEPEAFF.

The chain employs TRBV28 and TRBJ2-7; TRBD1 agrees at 9 bases. Germline lookup yields CDR1 MDHEN and CDR2 SYDVKM. Unmatched junction bases numbered 8, after V lost 6 bases and J lost 2 bases. The CDR3 is 15 residues long. Written as DNA, the CDR3 is TGTGCCAGCAGCTCCCACTACAGGGGGCCCTACGAGCAGTACTTC. It codes for CASSSHYRGPYEQYF.

The V call is TRBV19, the J call TRBJ1-2, with TRBD1 identical over 8 bases. Trimming removed 9 bases from V and 1 base from J; junction bases left unmatched: 13. Germline CDR1 reads LNHDA; CDR2 reads SQIVND (reference sequence). The CDR3 is made up of 16 amino acids. The CDR3 bases are TGTGCCAGCCGGGGCGGGCCAGGGGGCCTTAACTATGGCTACACCTTC. Protein sequence: CASRGGPGGLNYGYTF.

V and J are TRBV14 and TRBJ1-1, with D maybe TRBD1 (6 bases). V dropped 1 base and J dropped 7 bases, with 13 bases sitting between them. Germline V gives CDR1 SGHDN, CDR2 FVKESK. The CDR3 sequence is 14 residues long. The CDR3 DNA follows: TGTGCCAGCAGCCAAGGCCGGGGGGGCAATGAAGCTTTCTTT. It encodes CASSQGRGGNEAFF. The entire variable domain, with the rest obtained from reference TRBV14 and TRBJ1-1, is as follows: EAGVTQFPSHSVIEKGQTVTLRCDPISGHDNLYWYRRVMGKEIKFLLHFVKESKQDESGMPNNRFLAERTGGTYSTLKVQPAELEDSGVYFCASSQGRGGNEAFFGQGTRLTVV.

V and J are TRBV27 and TRBJ1-5; 8 nucleotides line up with TRBD1. The CDR3 runs 15 residues. The germline CDR1 and CDR2 sequences are MNHEY and SMNVEV (reference sequence). The V gene end was trimmed by 1 base and the J gene end by 9 bases; junction bases not matched to a gene: 8. CDR3 loop: CASSLWSTGVGPQHF. CDR3 bases: TGTGCCAGCAGTTTATGGTCGACAGGGGTAGGGCCCCAGCATTTT.